This T cell receptor (beta chain) was sequenced in a study of spatial heterogeneity in lung cancer. The time point was: sample taken at primary tumor resection. Whole RNA, which was extracted from tumor, nontumor lung tissue or frozen PBMC, was sequenced without any cell sorting. Samples were obtained from roughly 65 donors, all untreated early-stage non-small cell lung cancer patients. This clonotype showed up just a few times. V gave up 3 bases and J gave up 6 bases, with 11 bases separating them. Germline V gene sequence: CDR1 DFQATT, CDR2 SNEGSKA (reference sequence). The CDR3 loop spans 12 amino acids. TCRdb independently ran MiXCR on the 5' RACE reads; one entry per CDR3 protein. The data hold around 74,000 distinct CDR3 sequences, with roughly 13% observed a single time.

The specimen was PBMCs, collected at surgery. The TCR originated in a male donor with early-stage non-small cell lung cancer. The rearrangement links TRBV20-1 to TRBJ1-1; possibly TRBD1 for D (5 bases). The CDR3 sequence: CSARRSGPEAFF. Here the CDR3 DNA reads TGCAGTGCTAGGAGGTCAGGGCCTGAAGCTTTCTTT.